A selection of T cell receptor beta chains follows, all from one sample in a study of beta chain features in type 1 diabetes. Produced via immunoSEQ multiplex PCR; TCRdb's table is partial and in-frame only. The repertoire holds a few hundred thousand clones, over 8.5% seen once, with about 0.64% in the top ten. Sequenced sample: central memory CD4+ T cells from blood. The receptor set was obtained from a man aged 25-40 years with type 1 diabetes. CDR3s include the opening cysteine and the closing phenylalanine or tryptophan. D genes are given only for firm matches. Where a row states a size, it is once, few, many or the class of an expanded clone; other rows omit it.

V gene	clone size	D gene	CDR3 length	J gene	CDR3 protein	CDR3 DNA
TRBV7-2	NA	NA	16	TRBJ2-1	CASSPGSQNFYNEQFF	TGTGCCAGCAGCCCCGGATCCCAGAATTTTTACAATGAGCAGTTCTTC
TRBV7-2	few	TRBD2	20	TRBJ2-6	CASSLALGLAGVMGANVLTF	TGTGCCAGCAGCTTAGCGCTGGGACTAGCGGGAGTAATGGGGGCCAACGTCCTGACTTTC
TRBV11-1	few	NA	15	TRBJ2-1	CASSRWGGGMGEKFF	TGTGCCAGCAGCCGATGGGGAGGCGGCATGGGGGAAAAGTTCTTC
TRBV28	few	TRBD1	14	TRBJ2-1	CASSKNDREWEQFF	TGTGCCAGCAGTAAAAATGACAGGGAGTGGGAGCAGTTCTTC
TRBV2	NA	NA	15	TRBJ1-4	CASSGQGGGSEKLFF	TGTGCCAGCAGTGGGCAGGGAGGAGGGAGTGAAAAACTGTTTTTT
TRBV7-2	NA	TRBD2	16	TRBJ2-5	CASSSKYSGFQETQYF	TGTGCCAGCAGCTCCAAGTATAGCGGGTTTCAAGAGACCCAGTACTTC
TRBV10-3	NA	NA	16	TRBJ2-3	CAISESRSGLTDTQYF	TGTGCCATCAGTGAGTCTAGATCAGGTCTCACAGATACGCAGTATTTT
TRBV9	NA	NA	14	TRBJ2-5	CASSVRGGGETQYF	TGTGCCAGCAGCGTAAGAGGAGGTGGAGAGACCCAGTACTTC
TRBV18	many	NA	16	TRBJ2-3	CASSPPDDGSTDTQYF	TGTGCCAGCTCACCACCGGACGACGGATCCACAGATACGCAGTATTTT
TRBV5-4	few	NA	16	TRBJ2-3	CASSFPGQQGTDTQYF	TGTGCCAGCAGCTTCCCAGGGCAGCAAGGCACAGATACGCAGTATTTT
TRBV29-1	NA	NA	13	TRBJ2-7	CSVVEREAYEQYF	TGCAGCGTTGTGGAAAGGGAGGCCTACGAGCAGTACTTC
TRBV6-6	NA	NA	15	TRBJ1-3	CASRTDRYSGNTIYF	TGTGCCAGCAGGACCGACAGATACTCTGGAAACACCATATATTTT
TRBV9	few	NA	13	TRBJ2-2	CASSQNFAGELFF	TGTGCCAGCAGCCAAAATTTCGCCGGGGAGCTGTTTTTT
TRBV5-1	few	NA	14	TRBJ1-6	CASSLQPSNSPLHF	TGCGCCAGCAGCTTACAACCGAGCAATTCACCCCTCCACTTT
TRBV4-1	many	NA	14	TRBJ2-2	CASSQEGNTGELFF	TGCGCCAGCAGCCAAGAGGGGAACACCGGGGAGCTGTTTTTT
TRBV7-8	NA	NA	14	TRBJ2-7	CASSPSYSSYEQYF	TGTGCCAGCAGCCCCTCCTATAGCTCCTACGAGCAGTACTTC
TRBV6-6	NA	NA	13	TRBJ1-2	CASSHKKTYGYTF	TGTGCCAGCAGCCACAAAAAGACCTATGGCTACACCTTC
TRBV6-1	NA	NA	15	TRBJ2-7	CASSESLALKREQYF	TGTGCCAGCAGTGAAAGTTTAGCGTTAAAGAGGGAGCAGTACTTC
TRBV5-1	NA	TRBD2	15	TRBJ2-4	CASSSTTSGREIQYF	TGCGCCAGCAGCTCGACCACTAGCGGGAGGGAAATTCAGTACTTC
TRBV5-4	NA	NA	15	TRBJ2-7	CASSPGAGGGHEQYF	TGTGCCAGCAGCCCTGGGGCCGGAGGCGGCCACGAGCAGTACTTC
TRBV7-9	few	TRBD1	15	TRBJ1-5	CASSRGTGPNQPQHF	TGTGCCAGCAGCCGTGGGACAGGGCCCAATCAGCCCCAGCATTTT
TRBV6-5	few	NA	13	TRBJ2-7	CASFRTVLGEQYF	TGTGCCAGTTTTCGGACGGTCCTCGGCGAGCAGTACTTC